This paragraph covers one TCR beta chain sequence. As yet, its antigen is unknown. The source of the sample is a study of neurological immune-mediated disorders. The CDR3 is 15 residues long. Trimming at V came to 4 bases and at J to 0 bases, leaving 6 bases not matched to a gene. Germline CDR1 is SGDLS and CDR2 is YYNGEE. TCRdb re-called the 5' RACE reads through MiXCR, storing one row per CDR3 protein. The table includes 90,000 to 150,000 distinct CDR3 sequences, more than 2.5% detected once. Study-level points and caveats: Phylogenetic grouping assigned the repertoires of 18 of 34 multiple sclerosis patients to a single related-CDR3 cluster, representing a possible signature.

The chain couples TRBV9 to TRBJ1-1; TRBD1 matches at 7 bases. The sequence derives from a woman between 25 and 40 years old with multiple sclerosis. Sequencing was done on a sample of PBMCs. CDR3 sequence reads: CASSKTGTVNTEAFF. CDR3 nucleotides: TGTGCCAGCAGCAAGACAGGGACGGTGAACACTGAAGCTTTCTTT.